This TCR beta chain is from a study of OX40 agonist ivuxolimab in advanced cancers. The V gene end was trimmed by 2 bases and the J gene end by 5 bases; junction bases not matched to a gene: 7. This CDR3 has 16 amino acids. Germline loops: CDR1 MGHRA, CDR2 YSYEKL. Method: immunoSEQ multiplex PCR; TCRdb's copy keeps in-frame clones and lacks some. This table holds 57,000 or so clones, approximately 84% found once. The chain is built from TRBV4-1 and TRBJ2-1; TRBD2 agrees at 9 bases. The sequencing used CD4+ or CD8+ T cells sorted from blood, collected in a trial of the OX40 agonist ivuxolimab. This sequence was found in an adult with an advanced solid tumor such as melanoma, head and neck, liver or kidney cancer. The CDR3 loop is CASSQYGLAGNNEQFF. The DNA of the CDR3 is TGCGCCAGCAGCCAATATGGGCTAGCGGGGAACAATGAGCAGTTCTTC.